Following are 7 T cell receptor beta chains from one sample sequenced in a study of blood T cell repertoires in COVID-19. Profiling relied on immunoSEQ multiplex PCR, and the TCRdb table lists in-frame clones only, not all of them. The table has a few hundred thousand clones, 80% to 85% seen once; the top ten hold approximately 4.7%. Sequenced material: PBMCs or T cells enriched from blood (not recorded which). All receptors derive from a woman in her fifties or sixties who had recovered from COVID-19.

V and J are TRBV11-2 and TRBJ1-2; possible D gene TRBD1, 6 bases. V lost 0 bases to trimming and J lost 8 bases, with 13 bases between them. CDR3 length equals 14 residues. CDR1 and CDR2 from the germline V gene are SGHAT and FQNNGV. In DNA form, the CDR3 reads TGTGCCAGCAGCTTAGATCAGGGGATTGGAGGCTACACCTTC. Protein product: CASSLDQGIGGYTF.

Written as DNA, the CDR3 is TGTGCCAGTGGGTCTCTAGCGGACCTCTACAATGAGCAGTTCTTC. Its protein is CASGSLADLYNEQFF. V usage is TRBV19 and J usage is TRBJ2-1, with 7 bases lining up with TRBD2. CDR3 size: 15 residues. The germline CDR1 and CDR2 sequences are LNHDA and SQIVND (reference sequence). Germline trimming cut 8 bases from V and 3 bases from J; bases unmatched to any gene: 10.

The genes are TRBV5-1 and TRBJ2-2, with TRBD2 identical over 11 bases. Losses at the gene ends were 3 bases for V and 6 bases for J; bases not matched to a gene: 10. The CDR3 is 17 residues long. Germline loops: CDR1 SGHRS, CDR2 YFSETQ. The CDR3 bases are TGCGCCAGCAGCTCCGGGACTAGCGGATCCTCTTCCGGGGAGCTGTTTTTT. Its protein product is CASSSGTSGSSSGELFF.

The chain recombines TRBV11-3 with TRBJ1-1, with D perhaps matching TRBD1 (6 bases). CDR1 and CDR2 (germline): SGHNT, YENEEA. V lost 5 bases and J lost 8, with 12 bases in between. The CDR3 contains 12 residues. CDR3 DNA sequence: TGTGCCAGCAGCCGCGTGGACAGAGAAGCTTTCTTT. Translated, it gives CASSRVDREAFF.

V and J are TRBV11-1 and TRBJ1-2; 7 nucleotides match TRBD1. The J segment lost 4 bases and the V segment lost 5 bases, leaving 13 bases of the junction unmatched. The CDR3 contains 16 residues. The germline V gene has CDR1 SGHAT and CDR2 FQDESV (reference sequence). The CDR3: CASSLTGPIGSYGYTF. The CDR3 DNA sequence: TGTGCCAGCAGCCTGACAGGGCCCATAGGGTCCTATGGCTACACCTTC.

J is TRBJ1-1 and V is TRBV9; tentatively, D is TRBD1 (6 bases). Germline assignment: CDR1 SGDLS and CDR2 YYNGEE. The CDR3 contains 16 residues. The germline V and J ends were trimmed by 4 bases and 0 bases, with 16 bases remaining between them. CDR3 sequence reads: CASSNLQGQMNTEAFF. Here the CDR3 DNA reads TGTGCCAGCAGCAATTTACAGGGCCAAATGAACACTGAAGCTTTCTTT.

The CDR3 DNA is TGTGCCAGCAGCCAGGCTCTAGCGGGGGAGACCTACGAGCAGTACTTC. It specifies CASSQALAGETYEQYF. The chain uses TRBV4-2 and TRBJ2-7; 10 bases are shared with TRBD2. There are 16 residues in the CDR3. CDR1 is LGHNA, CDR2 YNFKEQ, per germline. J was trimmed by 2 bases and V by 3 bases; bases with no gene match: 7.